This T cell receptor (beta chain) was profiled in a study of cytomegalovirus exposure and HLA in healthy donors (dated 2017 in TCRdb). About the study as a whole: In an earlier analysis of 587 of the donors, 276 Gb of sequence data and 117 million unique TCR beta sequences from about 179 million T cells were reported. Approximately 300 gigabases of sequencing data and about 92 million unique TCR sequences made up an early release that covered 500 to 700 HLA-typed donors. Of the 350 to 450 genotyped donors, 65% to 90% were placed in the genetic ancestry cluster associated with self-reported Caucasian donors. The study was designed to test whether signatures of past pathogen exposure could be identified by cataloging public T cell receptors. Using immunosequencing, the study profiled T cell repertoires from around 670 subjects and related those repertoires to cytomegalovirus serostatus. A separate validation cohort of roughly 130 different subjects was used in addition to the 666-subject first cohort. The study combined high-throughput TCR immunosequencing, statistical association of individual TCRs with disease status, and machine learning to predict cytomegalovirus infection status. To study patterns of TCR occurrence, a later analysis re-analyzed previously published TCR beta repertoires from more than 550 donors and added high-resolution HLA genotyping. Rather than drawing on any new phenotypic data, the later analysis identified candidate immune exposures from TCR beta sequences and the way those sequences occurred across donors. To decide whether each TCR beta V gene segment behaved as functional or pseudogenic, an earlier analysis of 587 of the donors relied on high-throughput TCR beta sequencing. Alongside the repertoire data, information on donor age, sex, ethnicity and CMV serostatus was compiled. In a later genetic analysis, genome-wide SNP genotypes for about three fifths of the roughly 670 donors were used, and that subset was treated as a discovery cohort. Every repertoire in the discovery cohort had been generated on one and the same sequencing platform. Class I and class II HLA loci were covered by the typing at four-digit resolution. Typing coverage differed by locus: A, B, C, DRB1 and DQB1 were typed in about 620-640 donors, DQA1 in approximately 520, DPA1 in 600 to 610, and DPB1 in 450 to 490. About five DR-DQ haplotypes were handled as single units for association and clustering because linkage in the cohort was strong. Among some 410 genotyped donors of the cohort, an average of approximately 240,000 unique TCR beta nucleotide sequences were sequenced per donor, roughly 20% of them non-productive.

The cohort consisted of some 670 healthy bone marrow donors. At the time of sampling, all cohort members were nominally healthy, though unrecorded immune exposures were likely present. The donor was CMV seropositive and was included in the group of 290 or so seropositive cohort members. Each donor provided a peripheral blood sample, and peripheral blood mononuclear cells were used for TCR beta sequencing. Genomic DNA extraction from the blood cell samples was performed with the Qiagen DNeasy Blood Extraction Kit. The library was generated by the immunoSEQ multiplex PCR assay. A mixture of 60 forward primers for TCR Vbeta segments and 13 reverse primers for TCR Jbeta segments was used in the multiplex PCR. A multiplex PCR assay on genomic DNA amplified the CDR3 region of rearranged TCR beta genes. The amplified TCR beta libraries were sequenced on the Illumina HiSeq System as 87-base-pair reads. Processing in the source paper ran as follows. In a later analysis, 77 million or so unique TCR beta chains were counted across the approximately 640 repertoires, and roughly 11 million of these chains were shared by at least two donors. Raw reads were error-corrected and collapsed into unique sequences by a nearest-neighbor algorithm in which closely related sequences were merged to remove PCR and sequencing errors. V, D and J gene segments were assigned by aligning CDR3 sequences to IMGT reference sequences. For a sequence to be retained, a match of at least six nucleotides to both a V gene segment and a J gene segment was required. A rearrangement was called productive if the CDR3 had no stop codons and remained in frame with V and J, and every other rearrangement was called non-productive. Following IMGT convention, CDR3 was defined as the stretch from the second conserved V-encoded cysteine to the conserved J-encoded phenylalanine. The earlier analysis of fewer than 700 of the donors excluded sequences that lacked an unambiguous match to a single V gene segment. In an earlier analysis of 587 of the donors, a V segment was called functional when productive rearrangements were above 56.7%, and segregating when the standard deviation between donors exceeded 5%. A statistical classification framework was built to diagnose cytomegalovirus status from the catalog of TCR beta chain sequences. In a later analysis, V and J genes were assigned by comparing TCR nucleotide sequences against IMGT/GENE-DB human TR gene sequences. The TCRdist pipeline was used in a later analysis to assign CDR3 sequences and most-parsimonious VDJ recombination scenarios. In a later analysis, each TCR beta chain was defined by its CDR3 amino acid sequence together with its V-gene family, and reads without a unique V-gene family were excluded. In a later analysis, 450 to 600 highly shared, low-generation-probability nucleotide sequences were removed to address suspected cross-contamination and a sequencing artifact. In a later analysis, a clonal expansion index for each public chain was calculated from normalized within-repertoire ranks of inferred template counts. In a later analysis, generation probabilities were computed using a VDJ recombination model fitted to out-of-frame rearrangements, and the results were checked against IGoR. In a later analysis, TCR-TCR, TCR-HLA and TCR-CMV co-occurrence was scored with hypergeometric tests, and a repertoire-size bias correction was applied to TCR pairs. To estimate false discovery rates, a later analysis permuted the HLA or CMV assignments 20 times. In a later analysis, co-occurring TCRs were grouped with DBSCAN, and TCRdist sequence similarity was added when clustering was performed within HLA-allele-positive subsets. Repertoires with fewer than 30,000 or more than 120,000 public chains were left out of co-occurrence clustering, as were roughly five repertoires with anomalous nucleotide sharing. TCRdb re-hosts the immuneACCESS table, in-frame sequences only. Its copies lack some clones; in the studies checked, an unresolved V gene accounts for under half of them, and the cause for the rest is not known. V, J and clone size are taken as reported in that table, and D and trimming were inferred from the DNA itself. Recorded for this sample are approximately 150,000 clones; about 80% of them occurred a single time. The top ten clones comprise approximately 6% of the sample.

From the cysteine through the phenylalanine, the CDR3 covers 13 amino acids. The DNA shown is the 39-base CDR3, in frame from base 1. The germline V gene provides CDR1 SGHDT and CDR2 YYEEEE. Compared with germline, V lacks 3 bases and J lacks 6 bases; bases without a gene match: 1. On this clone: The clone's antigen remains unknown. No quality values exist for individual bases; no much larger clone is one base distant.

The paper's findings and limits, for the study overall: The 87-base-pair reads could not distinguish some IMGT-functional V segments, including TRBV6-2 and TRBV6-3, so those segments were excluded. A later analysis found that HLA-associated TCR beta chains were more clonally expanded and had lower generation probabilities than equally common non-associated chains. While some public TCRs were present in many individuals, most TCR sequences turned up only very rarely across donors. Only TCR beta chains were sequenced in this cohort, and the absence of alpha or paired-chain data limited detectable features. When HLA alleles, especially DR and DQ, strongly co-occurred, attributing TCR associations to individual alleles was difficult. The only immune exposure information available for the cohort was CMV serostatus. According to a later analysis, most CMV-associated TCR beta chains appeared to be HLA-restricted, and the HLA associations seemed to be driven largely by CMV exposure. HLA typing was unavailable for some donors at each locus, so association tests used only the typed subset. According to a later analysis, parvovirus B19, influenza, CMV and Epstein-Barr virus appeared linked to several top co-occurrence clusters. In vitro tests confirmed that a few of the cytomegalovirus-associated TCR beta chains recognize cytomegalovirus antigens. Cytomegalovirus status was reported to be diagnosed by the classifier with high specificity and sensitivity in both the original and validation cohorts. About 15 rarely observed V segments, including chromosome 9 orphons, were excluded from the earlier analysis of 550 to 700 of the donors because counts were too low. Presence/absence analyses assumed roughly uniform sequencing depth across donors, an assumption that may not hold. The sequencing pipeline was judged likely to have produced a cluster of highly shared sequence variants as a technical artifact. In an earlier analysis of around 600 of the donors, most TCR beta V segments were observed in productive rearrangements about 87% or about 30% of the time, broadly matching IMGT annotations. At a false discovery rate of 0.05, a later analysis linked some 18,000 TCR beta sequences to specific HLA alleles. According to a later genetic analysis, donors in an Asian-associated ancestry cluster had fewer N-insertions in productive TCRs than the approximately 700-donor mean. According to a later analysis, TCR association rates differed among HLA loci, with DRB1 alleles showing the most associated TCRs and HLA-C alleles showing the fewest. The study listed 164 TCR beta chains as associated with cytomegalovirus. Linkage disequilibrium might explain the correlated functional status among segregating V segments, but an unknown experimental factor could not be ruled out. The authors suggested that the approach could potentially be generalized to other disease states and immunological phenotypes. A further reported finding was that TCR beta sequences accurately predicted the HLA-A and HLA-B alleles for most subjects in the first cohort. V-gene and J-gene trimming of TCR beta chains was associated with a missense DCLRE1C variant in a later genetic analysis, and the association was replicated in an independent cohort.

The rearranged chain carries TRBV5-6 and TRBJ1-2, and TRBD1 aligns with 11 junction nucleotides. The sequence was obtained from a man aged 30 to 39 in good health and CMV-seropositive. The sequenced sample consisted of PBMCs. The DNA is TGTGCCAGCAGCTGGGACAGGGGGGATGGCTACACCTTC. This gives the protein CASSWDRGDGYTF.